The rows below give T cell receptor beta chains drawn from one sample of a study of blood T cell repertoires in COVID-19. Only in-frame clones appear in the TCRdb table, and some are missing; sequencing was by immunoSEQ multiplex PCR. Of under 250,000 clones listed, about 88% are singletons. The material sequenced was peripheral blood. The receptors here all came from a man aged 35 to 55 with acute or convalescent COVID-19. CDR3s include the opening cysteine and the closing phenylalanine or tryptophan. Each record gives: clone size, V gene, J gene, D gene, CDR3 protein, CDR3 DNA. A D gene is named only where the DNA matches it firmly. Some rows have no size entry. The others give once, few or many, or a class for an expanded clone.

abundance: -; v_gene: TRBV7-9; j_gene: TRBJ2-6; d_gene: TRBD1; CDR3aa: CASSPRQGYGANVLTF; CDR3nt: TGTGCCAGCAGCCCTAGACAGGGATACGGGGCCAACGTCCTGACTTTC
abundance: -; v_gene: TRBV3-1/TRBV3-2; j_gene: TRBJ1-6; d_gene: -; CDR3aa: CASSAGILNSPLHF; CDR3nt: TGTGCCAGCAGCGCCGGGATTCTTAATTCACCCCTCCACTTT
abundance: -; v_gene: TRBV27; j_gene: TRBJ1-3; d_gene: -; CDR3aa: CASSPQGLSGNTIYF; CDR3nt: TGTGCCAGCAGTCCCCAGGGACTCTCTGGAAACACCATATATTTT
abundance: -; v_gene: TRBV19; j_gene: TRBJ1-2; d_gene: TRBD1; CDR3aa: CASSVGGAYGYTF; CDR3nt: TGTGCCAGTTCGGTAGGGGGCGCCTATGGCTACACCTTC
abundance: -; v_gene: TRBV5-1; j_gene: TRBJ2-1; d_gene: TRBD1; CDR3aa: CASSLTGQGNEQFF; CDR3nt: TGCGCCAGCAGCTTGACGGGACAGGGGAATGAGCAGTTCTTC
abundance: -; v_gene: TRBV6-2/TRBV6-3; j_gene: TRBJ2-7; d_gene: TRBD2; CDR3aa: CASSYATSGRALGYEQYF; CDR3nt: TGTGCCAGCAGTTACGCTACTAGCGGGAGGGCCCTAGGATACGAGCAGTACTTC
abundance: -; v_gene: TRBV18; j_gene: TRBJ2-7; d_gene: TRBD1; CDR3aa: CASSLGTAGDRYEQYF; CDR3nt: TGTGCCAGCTCACTAGGGACAGCCGGCGATCGTTACGAGCAGTACTTC
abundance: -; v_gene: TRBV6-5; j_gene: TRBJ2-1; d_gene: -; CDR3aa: CASTHLTRGEQFF; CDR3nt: TGTGCCAGCACCCACTTGACTCGCGGAGAGCAGTTCTTC
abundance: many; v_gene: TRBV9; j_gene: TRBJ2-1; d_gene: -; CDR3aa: CASSSPSRDTYNEQFF; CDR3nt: TGTGCCAGCAGCTCTCCCAGTCGGGACACTTACAATGAGCAGTTCTTC
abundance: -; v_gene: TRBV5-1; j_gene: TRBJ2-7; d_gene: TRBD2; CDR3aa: CASSLASSGGSSYEQYF; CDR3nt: TGCGCCAGCAGCTTGGCCTCAAGCGGGGGGAGCTCCTACGAGCAGTACTTC
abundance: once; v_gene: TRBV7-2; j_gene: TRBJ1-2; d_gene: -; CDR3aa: CASSLAAQGPGYTF; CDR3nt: TGTGCCAGCAGCTTAGCTGCCCAGGGCCCTGGCTACACCTTC
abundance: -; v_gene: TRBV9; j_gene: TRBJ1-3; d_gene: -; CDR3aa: CASSEYGGQGIGNTIYF; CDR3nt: TGTGCCAGCAGCGAATATGGGGGCCAGGGGATCGGAAACACCATATATTTT
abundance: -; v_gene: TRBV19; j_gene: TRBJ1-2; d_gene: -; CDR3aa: CASSIDPGGIYGYTF; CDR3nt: TGTGCCAGTAGTATAGACCCTGGGGGCATTTATGGCTACACCTTC
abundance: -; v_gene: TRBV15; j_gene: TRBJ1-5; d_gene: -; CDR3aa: CAPEIFPTGKIQPQHF; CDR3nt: TGTGCCCCTGAAATCTTCCCCACAGGGAAGATACAGCCCCAGCATTTT
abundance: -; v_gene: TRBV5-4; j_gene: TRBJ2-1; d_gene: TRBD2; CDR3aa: CASSLDSGEYNEQFF; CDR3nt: TGTGCCAGCAGCTTGGATAGCGGGGAATACAATGAGCAGTTCTTC
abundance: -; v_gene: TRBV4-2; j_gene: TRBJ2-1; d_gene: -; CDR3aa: CASSQGDIRVYEQFF; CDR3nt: TGTGCCAGCAGCCAGGGAGATATTAGAGTCTATGAGCAGTTCTTC
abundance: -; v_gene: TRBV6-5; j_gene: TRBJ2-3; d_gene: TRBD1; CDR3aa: CASSYRLQGAGDTQYF; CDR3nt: TGTGCCAGCAGTTACAGGTTGCAGGGGGCAGGAGATACGCAGTATTTT
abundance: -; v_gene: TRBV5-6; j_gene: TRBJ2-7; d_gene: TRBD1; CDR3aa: CASSHGGLGTGVAYEQYF; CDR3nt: TGTGCCAGCAGTCATGGAGGCCTCGGGACAGGTGTTGCCTACGAGCAGTACTTC
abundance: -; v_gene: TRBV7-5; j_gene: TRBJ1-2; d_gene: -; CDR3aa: CVRSEEEIQGHYGYTF; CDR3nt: TGTGTCAGAAGTGAGGAAGAAATACAGGGACACTATGGCTACACCTTC
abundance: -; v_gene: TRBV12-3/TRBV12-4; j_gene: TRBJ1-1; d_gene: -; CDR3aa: CASSLSGTEAFF; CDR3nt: TGTGCCAGCAGTTTATCGGGAACTGAAGCTTTCTTT
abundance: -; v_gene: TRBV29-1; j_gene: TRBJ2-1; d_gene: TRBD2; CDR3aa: CSVEDPSGTSGRVDEQFF; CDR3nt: TGCAGCGTTGAAGACCCGTCCGGGACTAGCGGGAGGGTCGATGAGCAGTTCTTC
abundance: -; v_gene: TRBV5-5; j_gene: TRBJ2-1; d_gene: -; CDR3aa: CASSLLADNEQFF; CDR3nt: TGTGCCAGCAGCTTGCTAGCTGACAATGAGCAGTTCTTC
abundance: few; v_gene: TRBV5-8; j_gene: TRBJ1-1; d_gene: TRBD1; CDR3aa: CASTSWIDRGEAFF; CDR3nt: TGTGCCAGCACCTCTTGGATTGACAGGGGTGAAGCTTTCTTT
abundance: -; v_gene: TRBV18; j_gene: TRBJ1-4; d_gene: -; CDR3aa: CASSPQSGEAALGLFF; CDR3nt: TGTGCCAGCTCACCGCAGAGCGGGGAAGCGGCCTTGGGACTGTTTTTT
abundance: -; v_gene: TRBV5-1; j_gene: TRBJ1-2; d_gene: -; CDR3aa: CASTSDSYGYTF; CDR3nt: TGCGCCAGCACCTCGGACAGTTATGGCTACACCTTC
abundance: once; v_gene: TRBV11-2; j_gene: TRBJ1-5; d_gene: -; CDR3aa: CASSFQGGSNQPQHF; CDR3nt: TGTGCCAGCAGCTTTCAGGGAGGGAGCAATCAGCCCCAGCATTTT
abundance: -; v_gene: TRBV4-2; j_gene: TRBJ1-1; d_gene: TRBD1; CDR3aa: CASSQTGMNTEAFF; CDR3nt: TGTGCCAGCAGCCAGACAGGGATGAACACTGAAGCTTTCTTT
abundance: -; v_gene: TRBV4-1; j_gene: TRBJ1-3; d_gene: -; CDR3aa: CASSQDTSGTSGNTIYF; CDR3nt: TGCGCCAGCAGCCAAGATACATCAGGTACCTCTGGAAACACCATATATTTT
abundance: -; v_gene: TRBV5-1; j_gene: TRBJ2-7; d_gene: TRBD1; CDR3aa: CASSSPGQGTNEQYF; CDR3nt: TGCGCCAGCAGCTCGCCGGGACAGGGGACTAACGAGCAGTACTTC
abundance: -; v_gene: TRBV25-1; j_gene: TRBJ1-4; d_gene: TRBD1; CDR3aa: CASSEEGAREKLFF; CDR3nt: TGTGCCAGCAGTGAGGAGGGGGCGAGGGAAAAACTGTTTTTT
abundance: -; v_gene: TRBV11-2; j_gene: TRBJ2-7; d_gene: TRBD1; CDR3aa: CASSLEAGGAYEQYF; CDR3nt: TGTGCCAGCAGCTTAGAAGCAGGGGGCGCATACGAGCAGTACTTC
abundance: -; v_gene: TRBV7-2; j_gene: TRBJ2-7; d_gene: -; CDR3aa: CASSLAWESSYEQYF; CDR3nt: TGTGCCAGCAGCTTAGCGTGGGAGTCCTCCTACGAGCAGTACTTC
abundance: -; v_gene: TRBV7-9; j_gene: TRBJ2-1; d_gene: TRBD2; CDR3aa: CASSPRAGEISYNEQFF; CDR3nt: TGTGCCAGCAGCCCTCGAGCGGGGGAGATCTCCTACAATGAGCAGTTCTTC
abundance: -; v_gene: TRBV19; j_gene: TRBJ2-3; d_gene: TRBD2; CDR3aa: CASSPRTSGTDTQYF; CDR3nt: TGTGCCAGTAGCCCCAGGACTAGCGGCACAGATACGCAGTATTTT
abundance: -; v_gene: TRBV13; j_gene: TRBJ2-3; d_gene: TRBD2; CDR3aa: CASSLGLAGAPKDTQYF; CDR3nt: TGTGCCAGCAGCTTAGGCCTAGCGGGGGCCCCGAAAGATACGCAGTATTTT
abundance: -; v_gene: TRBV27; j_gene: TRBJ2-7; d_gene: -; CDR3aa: CASSQGILVYEQYF; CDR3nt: TGTGCCAGCAGCCAGGGAATCTTGGTCTACGAGCAGTACTTC
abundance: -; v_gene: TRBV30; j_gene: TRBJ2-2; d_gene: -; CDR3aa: CASKPQTTVGELFF; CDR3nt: TGTGCCTCAAAACCCCAAACTACCGTCGGGGAGCTGTTTTTT
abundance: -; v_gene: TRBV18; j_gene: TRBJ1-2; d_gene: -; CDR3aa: CASSRDTPNYGYTF; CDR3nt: TGTGCCAGCTCCCGGGACACTCCTAACTATGGCTACACCTTC
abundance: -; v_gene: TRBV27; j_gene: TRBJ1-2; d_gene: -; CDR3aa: CASSWGGPEGNYGYTF; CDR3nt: TGTGCCAGCAGTTGGGGGGGTCCGGAGGGGAACTATGGCTACACCTTC
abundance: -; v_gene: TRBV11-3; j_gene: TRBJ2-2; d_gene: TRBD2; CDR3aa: CASSSFGTSGGAGELFF; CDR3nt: TGTGCCAGCAGCTCCTTTGGGACTAGCGGGGGGGCCGGGGAGCTGTTTTTT
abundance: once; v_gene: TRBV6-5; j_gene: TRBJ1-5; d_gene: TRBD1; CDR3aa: CASSYPPGGDQPQHF; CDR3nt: TGTGCCAGCAGTTATCCCCCAGGGGGTGATCAGCCCCAGCATTTT
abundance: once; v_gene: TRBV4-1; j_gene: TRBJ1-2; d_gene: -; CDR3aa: CASSQEAGVKGGYTF; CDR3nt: TGCGCCAGCAGCCAAGAAGCAGGGGTAAAGGGTGGCTACACCTTC
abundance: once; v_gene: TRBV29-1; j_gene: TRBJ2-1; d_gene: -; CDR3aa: CSVKGRGDYNEQFF; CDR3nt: TGCAGCGTCAAGGGCAGGGGGGACTACAATGAGCAGTTCTTC
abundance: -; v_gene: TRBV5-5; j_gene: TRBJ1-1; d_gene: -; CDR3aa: CASSFSGNTEAFF; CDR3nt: TGTGCCAGCAGCTTCTCGGGGAACACTGAAGCTTTCTTT
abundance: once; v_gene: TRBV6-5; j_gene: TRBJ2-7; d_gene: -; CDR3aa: CASSPAPGVEQYF; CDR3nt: TGTGCCAGCAGTCCCGCGCCAGGGGTCGAGCAGTACTTC
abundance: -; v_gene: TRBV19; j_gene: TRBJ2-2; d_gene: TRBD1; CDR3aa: CASSWTGDNTGELFF; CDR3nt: TGTGCCAGTAGCTGGACAGGGGACAACACCGGGGAGCTGTTTTTT
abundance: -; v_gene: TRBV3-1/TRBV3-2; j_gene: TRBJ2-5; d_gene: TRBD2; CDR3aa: CASSLRTSTILETQYF; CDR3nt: TGTGCCAGCAGCCTACGGACTAGTACCATCCTTGAGACCCAGTACTTC
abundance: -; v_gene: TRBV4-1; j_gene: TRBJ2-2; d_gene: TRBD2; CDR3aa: CASSQLPGTRGGGELFF; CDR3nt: TGCGCCAGCAGCCAATTACCTGGGACTAGGGGCGGCGGGGAGCTGTTTTTT
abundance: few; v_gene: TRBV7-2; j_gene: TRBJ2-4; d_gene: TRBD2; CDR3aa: CASSLRGLASSF; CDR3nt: TGTGCCAGCAGCTTACGGGGACTAGCGAGTTCCTTC
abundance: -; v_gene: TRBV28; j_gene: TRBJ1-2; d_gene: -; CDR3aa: CASSLEVGARGYTF; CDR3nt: TGTGCCAGCAGTTTGGAGGTGGGGGCGAGAGGCTACACCTTC